This TCR beta chain was identified in a study of blood T cell repertoires in COVID-19. About the study: From the United States, Italy and Spain came samples of acute and convalescent COVID-19. The analysed material was cDNA or gDNA that came from T cells, B-cell-depleted T cells, or PBMCs.

The table came from immunoSEQ multiplex PCR; TCRdb's copy has only in-frame clones and leaves some out. The sample comprises tens of thousands of clones, more than 75% of which are singletons, and under 15% rests with the top ten. Sample: peripheral blood. This receptor was obtained from a woman in her seventies in a cohort sampled during active COVID-19.

CDR3 coding DNA: TGTGCCAGCAGTTTATACGGGGGAGAGACCCAGTACTTC. Amino acids: CASSLYGGETQYF. The V and J genes are TRBV28 and TRBJ2-5; TRBD2 might be the D (6 bases). Trimming stripped 1 base from V and 4 bases from J, with 7 bases between. The length of the CDR3 is 13 residues. CDR1 and CDR2 (germline): MDHEN, SYDVKM.